The source of this T cell receptor beta chain is a study of T cell changes during pregnancy in multiple sclerosis. Profiling relied on immunoSEQ multiplex PCR, and the TCRdb table lists in-frame clones only, not all of them. The sample contains tens of thousands of clones, around 90% of which appear only once. The germline V gene has CDR1 MNHEY and CDR2 SVGAGI. The trim removed 0 bases at V and 4 bases at J, leaving 6 bases unmatched. This CDR3 is 16 amino acids long. This chain uses TRBV6-5 with TRBJ2-3; 8 nucleotides align to TRBD1. The material was peripheral blood, obtained in the first trimester of pregnancy. The TCR comes from a female donor in good health, enrolled as a control in a pregnancy study. Here the CDR3 reads CASSYSPKTGADTQYF. In DNA form, the CDR3 reads TGTGCCAGCAGTTACTCCCCTAAGACAGGGGCAGATACGCAGTATTTT.